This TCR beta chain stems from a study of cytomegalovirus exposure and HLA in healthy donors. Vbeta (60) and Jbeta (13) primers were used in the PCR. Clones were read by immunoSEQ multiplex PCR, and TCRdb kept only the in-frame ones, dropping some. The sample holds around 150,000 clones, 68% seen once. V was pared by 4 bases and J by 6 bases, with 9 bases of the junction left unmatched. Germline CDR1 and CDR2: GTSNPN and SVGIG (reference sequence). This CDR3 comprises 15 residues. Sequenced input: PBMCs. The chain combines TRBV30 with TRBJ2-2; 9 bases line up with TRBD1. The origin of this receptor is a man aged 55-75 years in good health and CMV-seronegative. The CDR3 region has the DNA TGTGCCTGGACTAAGCGTACAGGGGGCTCCGGGGAGCTGTTTTTT. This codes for CAWTKRTGGSGELFF.